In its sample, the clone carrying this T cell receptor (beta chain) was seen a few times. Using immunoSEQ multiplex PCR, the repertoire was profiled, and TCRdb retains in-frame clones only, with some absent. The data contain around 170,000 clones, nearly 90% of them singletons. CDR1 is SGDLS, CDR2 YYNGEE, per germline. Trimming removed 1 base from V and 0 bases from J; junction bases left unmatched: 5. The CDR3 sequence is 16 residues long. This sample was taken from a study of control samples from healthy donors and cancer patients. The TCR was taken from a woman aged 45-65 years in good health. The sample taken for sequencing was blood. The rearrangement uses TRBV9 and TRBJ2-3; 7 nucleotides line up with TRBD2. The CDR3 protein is CASSVYAGVSTDTQYF. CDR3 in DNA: TGTGCCAGCAGCGTATACGCGGGGGTAAGCACAGATACGCAGTATTTT.